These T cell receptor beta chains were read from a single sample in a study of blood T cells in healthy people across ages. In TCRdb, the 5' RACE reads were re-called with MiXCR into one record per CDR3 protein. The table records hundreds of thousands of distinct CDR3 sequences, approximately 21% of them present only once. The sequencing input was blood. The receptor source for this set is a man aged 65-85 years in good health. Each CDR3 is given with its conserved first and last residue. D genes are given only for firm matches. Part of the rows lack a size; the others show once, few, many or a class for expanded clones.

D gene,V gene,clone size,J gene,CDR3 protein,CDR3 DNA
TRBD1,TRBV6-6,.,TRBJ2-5,CASSYKGAGETQYF,TGTGCCAGCAGTTACAAGGGGGCCGGGGAGACCCAGTACTTC
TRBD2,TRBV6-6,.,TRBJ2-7,CASSYMAGEFEQYF,TGTGCCAGCAGTTACATGGCGGGAGAGTTTGAGCAGTACTTC
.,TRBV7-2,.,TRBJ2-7,CASSLAPLEAYEQYF,TGTGCCAGCAGCTTAGCCCCGCTAGAGGCCTACGAGCAGTACTTC
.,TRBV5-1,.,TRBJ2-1,CASSLAWGHNEQFF,TGCGCCAGCAGCTTGGCTTGGGGGCACAATGAGCAGTTCTTC
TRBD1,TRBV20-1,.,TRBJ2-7,CSANGQGVYEQYF,TGCAGTGCTAACGGCCAGGGGGTCTACGAGCAGTACTTC
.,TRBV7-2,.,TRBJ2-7,CASSLVGQGPYEQYF,TGTGCCAGCAGCTTAGTTGGGCAGGGCCCCTACGAGCAGTACTTC
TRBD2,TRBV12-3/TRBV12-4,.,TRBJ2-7,CASSSTGLAIDEQYF,TGTGCCAGCAGTTCCACGGGACTAGCAATCGACGAGCAGTACTTC
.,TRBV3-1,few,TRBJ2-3,CASSQDRGVDTQYF,TGTGCCAGCAGCCAAGATCGAGGCGTCGATACGCAGTATTTT
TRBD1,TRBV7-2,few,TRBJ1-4,CASSLRAGQKNEKLFF,TGTGCCAGCAGCTTAAGGGCGGGACAGAAGAATGAAAAACTGTTTTTT
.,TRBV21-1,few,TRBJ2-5,CASSIRRNVETQYF,TGTGCCAGCAGCATTAGGAGAAACGTAGAGACCCAGTACTTC
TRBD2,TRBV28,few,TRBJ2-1,CASSLWIRTRNEQFF,TGTGCCAGCAGTTTATGGATCAGGACTAGAAATGAGCAGTTCTTC
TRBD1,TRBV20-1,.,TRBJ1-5,CSASTGQGVGQPQHF,TGCAGTGCTAGCACGGGACAGGGAGTAGGGCAGCCCCAGCATTTT
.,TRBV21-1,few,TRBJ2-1,CASSKVAGGPGGDEQFF,TGTGCCAGCAGCAAAGTGGCGGGAGGCCCGGGTGGGGATGAGCAGTTCTTC
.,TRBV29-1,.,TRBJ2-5,CSGILYNSYNERFF,TGCAGCGGAATTCTATACAACTCCTACAATGAGCGGTTCTTC
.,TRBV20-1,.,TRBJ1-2,CSAVGGSYGYTF,TGCAGTGCCGTTGGGGGCAGCTATGGCTACACCTTC
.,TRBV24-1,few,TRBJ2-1,CATSLLEGQFF,TGTGCCACCAGTCTGCTTGAGGGGCAGTTCTTC
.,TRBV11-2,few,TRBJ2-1,CASSLEVGFIYNEQFF,TGTGCCAGCAGCTTAGAAGTTGGGTTTATCTACAATGAGCAGTTCTTC
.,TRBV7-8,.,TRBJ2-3,CASSLDQASPTDSQYF,TGTGCCAGCAGCTTAGACCAGGCAAGCCCTACAGATTCGCAGTATTTT
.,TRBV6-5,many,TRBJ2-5,CASRKGLRETQYF,TGTGCCAGCAGAAAGGGGCTGCGGGAGACCCAGTACTTC
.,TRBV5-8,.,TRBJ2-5,CASSFVASETQYF,TGTGCCAGCAGCTTTGTCGCTAGCGAGACCCAGTACTTC
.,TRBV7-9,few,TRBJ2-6,CASSQESSGANVLTF,TGTGCCAGCAGCCAAGAGAGTTCCGGGGCCAACGTCCTGACTTTC
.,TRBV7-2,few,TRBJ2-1,CASSPTSFNEQFF,TGTGCCAGCAGCCCGACTAGTTTCAATGAGCAGTTCTTC
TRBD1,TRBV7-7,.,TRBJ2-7,CASSPGQGQPSEQYF,TGTGCTAGCAGCCCCGGACAGGGCCAGCCAAGTGAGCAGTACTTC
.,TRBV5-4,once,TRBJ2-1,CASNPGTPYNEQFF,TGTGCCAGCAACCCGGGAACTCCCTACAATGAGCAGTTCTTC
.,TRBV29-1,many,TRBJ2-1,CSVEGTRGYNEQFF,TGCAGCGTTGAAGGAACTAGAGGCTACAATGAGCAGTTCTTC
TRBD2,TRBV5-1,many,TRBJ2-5,CASSPVAGLGETQYF,TGCGCCAGCAGCCCCGTAGCGGGACTTGGAGAGACCCAGTACTTC
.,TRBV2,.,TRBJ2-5,CASSSRLGGETQYF,TGTGCCAGCAGTTCGAGACTTGGGGGAGAGACCCAGTACTTC
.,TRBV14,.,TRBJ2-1,CASSRLTGVSYNEQFF,TGTGCCAGCAGCCGACTTACAGGAGTTTCCTACAATGAGCAGTTCTTC
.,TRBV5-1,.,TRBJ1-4,CASSLRGKATNEKLFF,TGCGCCAGCAGCTTGAGGGGAAAGGCAACTAATGAAAAACTGTTTTTT
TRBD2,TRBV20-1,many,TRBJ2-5,CSAVQGAGGETQYF,TGCAGTGCGGTCCAGGGAGCGGGAGGAGAGACCCAGTACTTC
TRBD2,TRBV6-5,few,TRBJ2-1,CASSYSVTSGNEQFF,TGTGCCAGCAGTTACTCGGTGACTAGCGGCAATGAGCAGTTCTTC
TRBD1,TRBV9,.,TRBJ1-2,CASSVVCGTGSNYGCTF,TGTGCCAGCAGCGTAGTTTGCGGGACAGGGTCTAACTATGGCTGCACCTTC
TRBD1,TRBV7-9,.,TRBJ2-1,CASRSYRGGQFF,TGTGCCAGCAGAAGCTACAGGGGTGGGCAGTTCTTC
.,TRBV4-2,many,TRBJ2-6,CASSQDSGANVLTF,TGTGCCAGCAGCCAAGACTCTGGGGCCAACGTCCTGACTTTC
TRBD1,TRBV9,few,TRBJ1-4,CASSAGQGRFEKLFF,TGTGCCAGCAGCGCTGGACAGGGTAGATTTGAAAAACTGTTTTTT
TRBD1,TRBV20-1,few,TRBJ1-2,CSASKSGTADGYTF,TGCAGTGCTAGCAAAAGCGGGACAGCGGATGGCTACACCTTC
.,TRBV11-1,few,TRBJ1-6,CASSLASGSPLHF,TGTGCCAGCAGCTTAGCGTCCGGTTCACCCCTCCACTTT
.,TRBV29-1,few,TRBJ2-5,CSYNKGLRETQYF,TGCAGCTATAATAAGGGCCTAAGGGAGACCCAGTACTTC